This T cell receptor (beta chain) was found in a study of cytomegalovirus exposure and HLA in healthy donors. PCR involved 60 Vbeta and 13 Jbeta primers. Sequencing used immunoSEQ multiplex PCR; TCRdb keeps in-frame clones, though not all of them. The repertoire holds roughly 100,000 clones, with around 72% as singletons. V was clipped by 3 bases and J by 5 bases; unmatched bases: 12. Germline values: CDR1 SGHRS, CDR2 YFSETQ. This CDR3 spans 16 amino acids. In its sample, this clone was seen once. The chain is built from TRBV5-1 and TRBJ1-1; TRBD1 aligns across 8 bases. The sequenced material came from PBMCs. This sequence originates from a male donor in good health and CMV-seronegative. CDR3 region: CASSSLAQGAGTEAFF. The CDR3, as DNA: TGCGCCAGCAGCTCCCTGGCCCAGGGGGCAGGAACTGAAGCTTTCTTT.